A single sample gave rise to the 14 T cell receptor beta chains below, sequenced in a study of immune evolution from preneoplasia to lung adenocarcinoma. Some clones are missing from TCRdb's copy, which holds only in-frame ones; the method was immunoSEQ multiplex PCR. Found here are about 9,400 clones, around 87% of them singletons; the top ten hold about 2.1%. The sequencing input was FFPE invasive lung adenocarcinoma tissue. The receptor set was obtained from a person in their 70s with invasive lung adenocarcinoma.

This clone is a singleton in its sample. The rearrangement links TRBV29-1 to TRBJ1-1; a weak D match, TRBD1 (6 bases). Germline V gene sequence: CDR1 SQVTM, CDR2 ANQGSEA. The germline V and J ends were trimmed by 6 bases and 1 base, with 9 bases remaining between them. The CDR3 contains 12 residues. The DNA for the CDR3 is TGCAGCGTCGGACAGCAGAACACTGAAGCTTTCTTT. It yields the protein CSVGQQNTEAFF.

V usage is TRBV4-2 and J usage is TRBJ2-3, with a possible D match to TRBD2 (5 bases). The germline gives CDR1 LGHNA, CDR2 YNFKEQ. Trimming took off 0 bases at V and 2 bases at J, with 9 bases between the two ends. This CDR3 has 15 residues. The CDR3 spells CASSQDGVPTDTQYF. The CDR3 region has the DNA TGTGCCAGCAGCCAAGACGGGGTACCCACAGATACGCAGTATTTT.

The rearrangement joins TRBV11-2 to TRBJ2-1; a possible D gene is TRBD1 (5 bases). Germline V gene data show CDR1 as SGHAT and CDR2 as FQNNGV. The CDR3 contains 16 residues. The V end was cut by 1 base, the J end by 3 bases, with 13 bases between. This chain's CDR3 is CASSLVGLEGYNEQFF. As DNA, the CDR3 is TGTGCCAGCAGCTTAGTGGGGCTAGAAGGCTACAATGAGCAGTTCTTC.

This clone was seen once. A junction boundary mismatches the germline segment, possibly from a read error. V gene TRBV30 combines with J gene TRBJ1-1, with D uncertain. This CDR3 has 12 amino acids. Germline V gives CDR1 GTSNPN, CDR2 SVGIG (reference sequence). The DNA for the CDR3 is TGTGTCTGGAGTGTAGGTGGCACTGAAGCTTTCTTT. This encodes CVWSVGGTEAFF.

V usage is TRBV30 and J usage is TRBJ1-2; 10 bases line up with TRBD1. The CDR3 is made up of 12 amino acids. Germline CDR1 GTSNPN, CDR2 SVGIG (reference sequence). V trimming: 2 bases; J trimming: 8 bases; junction bases outside the gene matches: 2. Written as DNA, the CDR3 is TGTGCCTGGAGTCCGACAGGGGGCGGCTACACCTTC. Translation gives CAWSPTGGGYTF.

In DNA, the CDR3 is TGTGCCAGCAGCCTAGGACTACTAGCCTACGAGCAGTACTTC. This sequence encodes CASSLGLLAYEQYF. This sequence joins TRBV11-2 and TRBJ2-5; TRBD2 might be the D (6 bases). The J call is doubtful: the DNA matches TRBJ2-7 better. The CDR3 covers 14 residues. The germline V gene encodes CDR1 SGHAT and CDR2 FQNNGV.

V and J are TRBV5-1 and TRBJ2-5, with 14 bases that match TRBD2. The CDR3 runs 16 residues. V lost 4 bases, J lost 2 bases, and 4 bases stayed unmatched. Germline lookup yields CDR1 SGHRS and CDR2 YFSETQ. This CDR3 is CASSQGLAGVQETQYF. For the CDR3, the DNA is TGCGCCAGCAGCCAGGGACTAGCGGGGGTACAAGAGACCCAGTACTTC.

This chain joins TRBV6-5 and TRBJ2-1; a weak D match, TRBD1 (6 bases). The germline V and J ends were trimmed by 6 bases and 8 bases, with 14 bases remaining between them. CDR1 is MNHEY, CDR2 SVGAGI, per germline. The CDR3 spans 13 residues. The CDR3 coding sequence is TGTGCCAGCAGCCGAAAACAGGGTGATGAGCAGTTCTTC. This encodes CASSRKQGDEQFF.

The sample holds one count of this clone. This chain connects TRBV27 to TRBJ1-2; D unresolved. The CDR3 runs to 13 residues. Germline CDR1 and CDR2: MNHEY and SMNVEV (reference sequence). V was trimmed by 6 bases and J by 6 bases, leaving 14 bases between them. The CDR3 DNA sequence: TGTGCCAGCAGGCCTACTAGATGGGATGGCTACACCTTC. Its translation: CASRPTRWDGYTF.

V gene TRBV15 combines with J gene TRBJ1-1; TRBD1 agrees at 7 bases. Germline values: CDR1 LNHNV, CDR2 YYDKDF (reference sequence). The CDR3 has 14 residues. With V trimmed by 3 bases and J by 7 bases, 8 bases remained unmatched. CDR3 in amino acids: CATSRTGRADEAFF. CDR3 DNA sequence: TGTGCCACCAGCAGGACAGGGCGGGCTGATGAAGCTTTCTTT.

The CDR3 loop reads CASSSARENYGYTF. CDR3 sequence (DNA): TGCGCCAGCAGTTCTGCAAGGGAGAACTATGGCTACACCTTC. This chain joins TRBV5-1 and TRBJ1-2; unclear D gene. This CDR3 has 14 residues. Germline CDR1 is SGHRS and CDR2 is YFSETQ. The germline V and J ends were trimmed by 5 bases and 2 bases, with 13 bases remaining between them.

DNA for the CDR3: TGTGCCAGCTCACAAGGGACTAGCGGGGGGTCGAGCTCCTACAATGAGCAGTTCTTC. Protein sequence: CASSQGTSGGSSSYNEQFF. The rearrangement joins TRBV18 to TRBJ2-1; the match to TRBD2 covers 15 bases. The CDR3 is 19 residues long. From germline, CDR1 is KGHSH and CDR2 LQKENI. V lost 4 bases and J lost 0; bases outside the gene matches: 7.

This rearrangement joins TRBV7-6 to TRBJ2-3; D is undetermined. The CDR3 spans 14 residues. Trimming took 4 bases from V and 3 from J, leaving 11 bases between them. Germline values: CDR1 SGHVS, CDR2 FNYEAQ. For the CDR3, the DNA is TGTGCCAGCAGCTCGCAGGCCTCTACAGATACGCAGTATTTT. Translated: CASSSQASTDTQYF.

The chain employs TRBV28 and TRBJ2-1, with 8 bases aligning to TRBD2. The CDR3 sequence is 14 residues long. Germline V gives CDR1 MDHEN, CDR2 SYDVKM. The J segment lost 3 bases and the V segment lost 7 bases, leaving 5 bases of the junction unmatched. CDR3 protein: CASNELAGYNEQFF. CDR3 DNA sequence: TGTGCCAGCAATGAGCTAGCGGGCTACAATGAGCAGTTCTTC.